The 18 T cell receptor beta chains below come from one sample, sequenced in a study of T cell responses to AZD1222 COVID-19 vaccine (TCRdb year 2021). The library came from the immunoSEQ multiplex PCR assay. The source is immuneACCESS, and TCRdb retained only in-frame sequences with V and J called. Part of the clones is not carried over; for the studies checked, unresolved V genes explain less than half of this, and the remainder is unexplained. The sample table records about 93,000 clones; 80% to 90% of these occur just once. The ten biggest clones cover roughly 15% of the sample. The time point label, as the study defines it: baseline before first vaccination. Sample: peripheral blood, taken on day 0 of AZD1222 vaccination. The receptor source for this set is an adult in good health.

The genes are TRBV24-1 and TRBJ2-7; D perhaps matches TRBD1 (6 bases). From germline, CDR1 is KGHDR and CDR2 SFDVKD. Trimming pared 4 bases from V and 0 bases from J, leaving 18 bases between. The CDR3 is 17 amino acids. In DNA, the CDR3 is TGTGCCACCAGTGAAACAGGGACGCAACGGTCCTCCTACGAGCAGTACTTC. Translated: CATSETGTQRSSYEQYF.

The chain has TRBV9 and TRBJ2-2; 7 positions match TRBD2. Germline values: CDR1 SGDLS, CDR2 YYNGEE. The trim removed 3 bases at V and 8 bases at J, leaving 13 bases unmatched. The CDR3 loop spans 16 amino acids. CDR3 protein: CASSGEREREWGELFF. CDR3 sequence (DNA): TGTGCCAGCAGCGGAGAAAGGGAGCGGGAATGGGGGGAGCTGTTTTTT.

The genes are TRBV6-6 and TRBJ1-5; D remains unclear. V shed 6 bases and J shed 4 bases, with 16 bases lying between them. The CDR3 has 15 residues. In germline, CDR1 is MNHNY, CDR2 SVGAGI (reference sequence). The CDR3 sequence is CASSPGSLGNQPQHF. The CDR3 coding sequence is TGTGCCAGCAGCCCCGGGTCTCTCGGAAATCAGCCCCAGCATTTT.

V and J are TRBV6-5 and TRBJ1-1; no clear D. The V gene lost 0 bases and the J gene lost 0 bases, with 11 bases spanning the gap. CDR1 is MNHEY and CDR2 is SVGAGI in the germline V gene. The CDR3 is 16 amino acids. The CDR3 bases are TGTGCCAGCAGTTACTCGATCGAGGGAATGAACACTGAAGCTTTCTTT. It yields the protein CASSYSIEGMNTEAFF.

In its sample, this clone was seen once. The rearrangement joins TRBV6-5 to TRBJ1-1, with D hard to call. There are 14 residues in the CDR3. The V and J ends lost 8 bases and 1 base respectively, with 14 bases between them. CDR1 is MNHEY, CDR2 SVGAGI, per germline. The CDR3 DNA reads TGTGCCAGCGATTGGTTACGGGGGAACACTGAAGCTTTCTTT. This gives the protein CASDWLRGNTEAFF.

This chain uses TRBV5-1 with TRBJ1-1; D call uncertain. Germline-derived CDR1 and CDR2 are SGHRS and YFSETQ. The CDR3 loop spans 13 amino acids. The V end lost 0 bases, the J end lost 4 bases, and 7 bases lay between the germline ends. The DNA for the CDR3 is TGCGCCAGCAGCTTGGCTGTAACCACTGAAGCTTTCTTT. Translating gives CASSLAVTTEAFF.

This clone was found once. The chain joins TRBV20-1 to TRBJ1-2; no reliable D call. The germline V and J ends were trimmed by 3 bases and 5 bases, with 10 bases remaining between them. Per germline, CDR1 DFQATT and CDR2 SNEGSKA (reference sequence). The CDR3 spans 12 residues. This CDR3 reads CSASGPDYGYTF. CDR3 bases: TGCAGTGCTAGTGGACCAGATTATGGCTACACCTTC.

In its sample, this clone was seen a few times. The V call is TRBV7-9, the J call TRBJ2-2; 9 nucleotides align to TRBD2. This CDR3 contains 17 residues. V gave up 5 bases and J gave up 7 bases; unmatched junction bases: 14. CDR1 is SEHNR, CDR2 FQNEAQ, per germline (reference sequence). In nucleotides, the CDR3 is TGTGCCAGCAGCCCCCAACGCGGGAGGGCGGCTAACGGGGAGCTGTTTTTT. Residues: CASSPQRGRAANGELFF. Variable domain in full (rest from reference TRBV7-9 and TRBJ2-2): DTGVSQNPRHKITKRGQNVTFRCDPISEHNRLYWYRQTLGQGPEFLTYFQNEAQLEKSRLLSDRFSAERPKGSFSTLEIQRTEQGDSAMYLCASSPQRGRAANGELFFGEGSRLTVL.

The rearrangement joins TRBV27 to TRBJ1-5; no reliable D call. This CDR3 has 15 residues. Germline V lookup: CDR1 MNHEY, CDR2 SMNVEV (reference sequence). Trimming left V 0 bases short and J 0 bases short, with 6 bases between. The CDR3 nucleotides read TGTGCCAGCAGTTTATCGCATTATAGCAATCAGCCCCAGCATTTT. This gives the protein CASSLSHYSNQPQHF.

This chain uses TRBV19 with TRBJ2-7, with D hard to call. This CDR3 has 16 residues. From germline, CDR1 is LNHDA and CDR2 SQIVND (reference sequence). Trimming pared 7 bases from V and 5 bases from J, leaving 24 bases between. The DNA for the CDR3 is TGTGCCAGTAAGGGCCAGTTCTGGGAAGTGTCCCACGAGCAGTACTTC. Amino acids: CASKGQFWEVSHEQYF.

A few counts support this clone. The CDR3 region is CASRTPGQGCEKLFF. The CDR3 nucleotides read TGTGCCAGCAGGACCCCGGGCCAGGGGTGTGAAAAACTGTTTTTT. The chain recombines TRBV6-4 with TRBJ1-4; the D gene is possibly TRBD1 (6 bases). The germline CDR1 and CDR2 sequences are MRHNA and SNTAGT. This CDR3 has 15 residues. V was cut by 6 bases and J by 7 bases, with 18 bases left in between.

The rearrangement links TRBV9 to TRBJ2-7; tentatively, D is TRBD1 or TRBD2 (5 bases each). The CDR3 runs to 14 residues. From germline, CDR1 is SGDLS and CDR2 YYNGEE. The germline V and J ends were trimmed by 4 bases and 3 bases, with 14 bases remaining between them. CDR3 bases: TGTGCCAGCAGCCCTCAGGGACGCGGCTACGAGCAGTACTTC. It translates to CASSPQGRGYEQYF. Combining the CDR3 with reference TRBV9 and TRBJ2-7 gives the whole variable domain DSGVTQTPKHLITATGQRVTLRCSPRSGDLSVYWYQQSLDQGLQFLIQYYNGEERAKGNILERFSAQQFPDLHSELNLSSLELGDSALYFCASSPQGRGYEQYFGPGTRLTVT.

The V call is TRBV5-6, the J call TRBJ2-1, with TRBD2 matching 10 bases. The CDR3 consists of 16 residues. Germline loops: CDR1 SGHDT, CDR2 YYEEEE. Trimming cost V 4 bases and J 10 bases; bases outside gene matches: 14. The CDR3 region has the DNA TGTGCCAGCAGCGCGAGGACTAGCGGAAGTCTGGGGGAGCAGTTCTTC. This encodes CASSARTSGSLGEQFF.

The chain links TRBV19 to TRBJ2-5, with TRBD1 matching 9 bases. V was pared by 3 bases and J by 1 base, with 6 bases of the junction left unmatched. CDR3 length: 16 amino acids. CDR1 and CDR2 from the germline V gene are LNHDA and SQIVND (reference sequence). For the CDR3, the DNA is TGTGCCAGTAGTATCGGGACAGGGCTACGCCAAGAGACCCAGTACTTC. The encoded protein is CASSIGTGLRQETQYF. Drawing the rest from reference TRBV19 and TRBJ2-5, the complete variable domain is DGGITQSPKYLFRKEGQNVTLSCEQNLNHDAMYWYRQDPGQGLRLIYYSQIVNDFQKGDIAEGYSVSREKKESFPLTVTSAQKNPTAFYLCASSIGTGLRQETQYFGPGTRLLVL.

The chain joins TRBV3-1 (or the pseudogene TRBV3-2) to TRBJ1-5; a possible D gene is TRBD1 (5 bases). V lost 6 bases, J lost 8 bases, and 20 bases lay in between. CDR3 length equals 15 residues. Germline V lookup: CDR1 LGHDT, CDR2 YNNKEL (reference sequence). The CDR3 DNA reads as TGTGCCAGCAGTCCTTCAGGACAAAATAATAAGCCCCAGCATTTT. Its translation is CASSPSGQNNKPQHF.

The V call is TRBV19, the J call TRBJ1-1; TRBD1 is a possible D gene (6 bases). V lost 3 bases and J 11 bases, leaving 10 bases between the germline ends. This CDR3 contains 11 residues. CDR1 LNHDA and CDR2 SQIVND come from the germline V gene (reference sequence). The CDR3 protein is CASSMTGGAFF. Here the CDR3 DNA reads TGTGCCAGTAGTATGACAGGAGGTGCTTTCTTT.

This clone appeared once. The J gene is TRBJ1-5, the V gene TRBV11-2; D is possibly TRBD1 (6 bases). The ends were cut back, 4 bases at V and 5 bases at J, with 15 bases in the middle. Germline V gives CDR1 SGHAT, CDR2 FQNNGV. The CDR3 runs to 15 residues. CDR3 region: CASSSQGPGYQPQHF. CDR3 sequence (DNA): TGTGCCAGCAGCTCCCAGGGGCCGGGGTATCAGCCCCAGCATTTT.

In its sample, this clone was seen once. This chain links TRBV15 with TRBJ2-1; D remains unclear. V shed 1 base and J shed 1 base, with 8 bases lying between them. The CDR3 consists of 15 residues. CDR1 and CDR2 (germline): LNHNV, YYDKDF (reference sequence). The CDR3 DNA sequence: TGTGCCACCAGCAGAGTGTTCCAGTCCTACAATGAGCAGTTCTTC. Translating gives CATSRVFQSYNEQFF.